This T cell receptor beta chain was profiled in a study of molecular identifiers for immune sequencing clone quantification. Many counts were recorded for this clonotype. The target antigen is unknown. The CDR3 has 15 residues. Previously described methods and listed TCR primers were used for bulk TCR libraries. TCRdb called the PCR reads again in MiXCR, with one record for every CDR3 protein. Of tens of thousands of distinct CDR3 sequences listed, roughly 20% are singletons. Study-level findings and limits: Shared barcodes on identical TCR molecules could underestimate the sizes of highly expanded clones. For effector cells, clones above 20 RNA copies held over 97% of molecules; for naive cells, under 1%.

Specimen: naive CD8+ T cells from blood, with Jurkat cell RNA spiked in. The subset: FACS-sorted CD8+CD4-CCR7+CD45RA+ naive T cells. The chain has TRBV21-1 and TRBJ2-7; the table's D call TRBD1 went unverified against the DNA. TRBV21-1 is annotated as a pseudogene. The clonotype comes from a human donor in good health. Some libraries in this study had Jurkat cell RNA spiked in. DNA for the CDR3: TGTGCCAGCAGCAAAGACAGGGCAGCTACCTACGAGCAGTACTTC. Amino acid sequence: CASSKDRAATYEQYF.